A single sample gave rise to the 21 T cell receptor beta chains below, sequenced in a study of graft-versus-host responses after intestinal transplantation. Clones were read by immunoSEQ multiplex PCR, and TCRdb kept only the in-frame ones, dropping some. Here the sample spans 75,000 to 100,000 clones, around nine tenths being singletons. Sequences were derived from PBMCs, sampled just under 460 days after intestinal transplant. Source of these receptors: a human patient who received an intestinal transplant, so some T cells may come from the graft donor.

V gene TRBV6-1 combines with J gene TRBJ2-1, with 10 bases matching TRBD1. CDR1 and CDR2 (germline): MNHNS, SASEGT. Losses at the gene ends were 8 bases for V and 9 bases for J; bases not matched to a gene: 7. The length of the CDR3 is 13 residues. The CDR3 DNA reads TGTGCCAGCGGACGACAGGGGGCGGTTGAGCAGTTCTTC. Translating gives CASGRQGAVEQFF.

The V call is TRBV7-9, the J call TRBJ2-1; the D is unclear. The CDR3 contains 13 residues. V was trimmed by 2 bases and J by 8 bases, leaving 10 bases between them. The germline V gene encodes CDR1 SEHNR and CDR2 FQNEAQ (reference sequence). CDR3 protein: CASSLSGTYEQFF. For the CDR3, the DNA is TGTGCCAGCAGCTTATCGGGTACTTATGAGCAGTTCTTC.

This rearrangement joins TRBV13 to TRBJ1-3, with D possibly matching TRBD1 (5 bases). From germline, CDR1 is PRHDT and CDR2 FYEKMQ (reference sequence). V lost 0 bases and J 4 bases, leaving 7 bases between the germline ends. The CDR3 extends over 14 amino acids. The CDR3 region is CASSLGGDGNTIYF. The CDR3 region has the DNA TGTGCCAGCAGCTTAGGAGGGGACGGAAACACCATATATTTT.

This clone was counted between two and nine times. In the same sample, other DNA sequences code for this CDR3. V usage is TRBV6-4 and J usage is TRBJ1-6; D is possibly TRBD1 (5 bases). Germline loops: CDR1 MRHNA, CDR2 SNTAGT. This CDR3 comprises 13 residues. The V end was cut by 2 bases, the J end by 7 bases, with 6 bases between. The CDR3 DNA sequence: TGTGCCAGCAGTGACCGGGACAATTCACCCCTCCACTTT. Its protein product is CASSDRDNSPLHF.

V and J are TRBV18 and TRBJ2-7; 11 positions agree with TRBD2. Germline assignment: CDR1 KGHSH and CDR2 LQKENI. The CDR3 runs to 16 residues. The trim removed 9 bases at V and 6 bases at J, leaving 16 bases unmatched. As DNA, the CDR3 is TGTGCCAGTTCTGTAGCGGGGGGGGCCTCACCTGTCGAGCAGTACTTC. Residues: CASSVAGGASPVEQYF.

The chain joins TRBV19 to TRBJ2-1, with 9 bases matching TRBD1. The germline gives CDR1 LNHDA, CDR2 SQIVND (reference sequence). This CDR3 spans 15 amino acids. The trim removed 3 bases at V and 3 bases at J, leaving 3 bases unmatched. The CDR3 DNA is TGTGCCAGTAGTATCAGGGACAGGGACTACAATGAGCAGTTCTTC. Its protein product is CASSIRDRDYNEQFF.

This chain joins TRBV6-5 and TRBJ2-1; possibly TRBD1 for D (6 bases). V lost 2 bases, J lost 0 bases, and 11 bases lay in between. The germline V gene encodes CDR1 MNHEY and CDR2 SVGAGI. The CDR3 sequence is 16 residues long. CDR3 DNA: TGTGCCAGCAGTTACGGGGGCCTAAGCTCCTACAATGAGCAGTTCTTC. Protein sequence: CASSYGGLSSYNEQFF.

The V call is TRBV10-3, the J call TRBJ2-3; 7 nucleotides agree with TRBD2. The ends lost 6 bases at V and 6 bases at J; junction bases unmatched: 3. The CDR3 length is 12 residues. Per the germline V gene, CDR1 is ENHRY and CDR2 is SYGVKD. The CDR3 DNA reads TGTGCCATCAGAACAGCGGGGGATACGCAGTATTTT. This sequence encodes CAIRTAGDTQYF.

A single count supports this clone. The chain couples TRBV12-5 to TRBJ1-2; D is ambiguous. CDR3 size: 12 residues. Between the trimmed V and J ends, which lost 3 bases and 8 bases, there was a span of 10 bases. CDR1 is LGHNT, CDR2 FRNRAP, per germline. CDR3 loop: CASGFGIMGYTF. CDR3 coding DNA: TGTGCTAGTGGTTTTGGGATTATGGGCTACACCTTC.

The chain recombines TRBV5-1 with TRBJ2-5; D is unclear. The J call is uncertain, as TRBJ2-7 better fits the DNA end. The germline V gene has CDR1 SGHRS and CDR2 YFSETQ. CDR3 length: 15 amino acids. The CDR3, as DNA: TGCGCCAGCAGCTTGACGGCCACCTCTTCCTACGAGCAGTACTTC. This gives the protein CASSLTATSSYEQYF.

Comments on this clone: The sample holds other DNA sequences that translate to the same CDR3. V gene TRBV5-1 combines with J gene TRBJ1-1; D gene ambiguous. CDR1 SGHRS and CDR2 YFSETQ come from the germline V gene. Trimming stripped 1 base from V and 1 base from J, with 8 bases between. The CDR3 loop spans 14 amino acids. The CDR3 nucleotides read TGCGCCAGCAGCTTGTACGGAGCGAACACTGAAGCTTTCTTT. Translation gives CASSLYGANTEAFF.

The chain is built from TRBV7-9 and TRBJ2-7, with 8 bases matching TRBD1. V shed 2 bases and J 0 bases; nucleotides not matched to a gene: 9. Germline V gene lookup returns CDR1 SEHNR and CDR2 FQNEAQ (reference sequence). The CDR3 is made up of 17 amino acids. The CDR3 region is CASSLPTPGQVSYEQYF. CDR3 DNA: TGTGCCAGCAGCTTACCTACCCCGGGACAGGTCTCCTACGAGCAGTACTTC.

The chain employs TRBV15 and TRBJ1-1; D may be TRBD1 (5 bases). Germline V CDR1 and CDR2: LNHNV, YYDKDF (reference sequence). The length of the CDR3 is 13 residues. Trimming took 5 bases from V and 10 from J, leaving 17 bases between them. The CDR3 region has the DNA TGTGCCACCAGCTCATTTGGGGCAACGGGAGCTTTCTTT. Translation gives CATSSFGATGAFF.

Here the CDR3 reads CASFTSGANVLTF. As DNA, the CDR3 is TGTGCCAGCTTCACCTCTGGGGCCAACGTCCTGACTTTC. The chain uses TRBV7-6 and TRBJ2-6; D not certain. This CDR3 contains 13 residues. The germline V gene has CDR1 SGHVS and CDR2 FNYEAQ. The V end lost 8 bases, the J end lost 0 bases, and 5 bases lay between the germline ends. Together with reference TRBV7-6 and TRBJ2-6, the CDR3 gives the full variable domain: GAGVSQSPRYKVTKRGQDVALRCDPISGHVSLYWYRQALGQGPEFLTYFNYEAQQDKSGLPNDRFSAERPEGSISTLTIQRTEQRDSAMYRCASFTSGANVLTFGAGSRLTVL.

V usage is TRBV2 and J usage is TRBJ2-5; no definite D call. The CDR3 covers 13 residues. Germline lookup yields CDR1 SNHLY and CDR2 FYNNEI. Trimming shortened V by 2 bases and J by 4 bases, and 8 bases separated the two germline ends. In nucleotides, the CDR3 is TGTGCCAGCAGTGAACGGGTTGTAGAGACCCAGTACTTC. Translation: CASSERVVETQYF.

The rearrangement joins TRBV7-9 to TRBJ2-7, with 7 bases identical to TRBD2. From germline, CDR1 is SEHNR and CDR2 FQNEAQ (reference sequence). This CDR3 spans 13 amino acids. Trimming at V came to 8 bases and at J to 0 bases, leaving 4 bases not matched to a gene. CDR3 amino acids: CASGRGYSYEQYF. CDR3 nucleotide sequence: TGTGCCAGCGGGCGGGGGTACTCCTACGAGCAGTACTTC.

This clone has only a few counts. The chain uses TRBV7-7 and TRBJ2-5; 7 nucleotides match TRBD2. Germline V gene sequence: CDR1 SSHAT, CDR2 FNYEAQ (reference sequence). The CDR3 loop spans 12 amino acids. As DNA, the CDR3 is TGTGCTAGCGGGTTTCTTGGGGAGACCCAGTACTTC. Translating gives CASGFLGETQYF.

This clone was observed a handful of times. CDR3 nucleotide sequence: TGTGCCAGCAGCTCGGACAGCTACGAGCAGTACTTC. Translating it yields CASSSDSYEQYF. The gene calls are TRBV5-4 and TRBJ2-7; a possible D gene is TRBD1 (6 bases). The germline CDR1 and CDR2 sequences are SGHNT and YYREEE (reference sequence). The CDR3 extends over 12 amino acids. The V and J ends lost 3 bases and 3 bases respectively, with 7 bases between them.

As concerns this clone: The same CDR3 is also encoded by other DNA sequences in this sample. The chain is built from TRBV5-1 and TRBJ1-4; no clear D. V was clipped by 0 bases and J by 4 bases, with 7 bases between them. This CDR3 is 14 amino acids long. Looked up from germline, CDR1 is SGHRS and CDR2 is YFSETQ. Written as DNA, the CDR3 is TGCGCCAGCAGCTTGGGGAGGGATAATGAAAAACTGTTTTTT. Protein product: CASSLGRDNEKLFF.

CDR3 residues: CASSTMRLAGGETQYF. The CDR3 bases are TGTGCCAGCAGTACAATGCGACTAGCGGGGGGAGAGACCCAGTACTTC. This chain connects TRBV25-1 to TRBJ2-5; TRBD2 matches at 13 bases. The V and J ends lost 5 bases and 4 bases, in that order; junction bases with no gene match: 7. Germline V gives CDR1 MGHDK, CDR2 SYGVNS. The CDR3 totals 16 residues.

V and J are TRBV10-1 and TRBJ2-5; no clear D gene. Germline V gene lookup returns CDR1 WNHNN and CDR2 SYGVQD (reference sequence). The CDR3 spans 13 residues. V lost 0 bases and J lost 5, with 7 bases in between. The CDR3 spells CASSESLGETQYF. The CDR3 coding sequence is TGCGCCAGCAGTGAGTCTTTGGGGGAGACCCAGTACTTC.